Shown below are 9 T cell receptor beta chains from a single sample sequenced in a study of T cell repertoires in cytomegalovirus infection. TCRdb independently ran MiXCR on the reads; one entry per CDR3 protein. This table has some 920,000 distinct CDR3 sequences, less than 35% appearing once. For these TCRs, the target antigens are not known. The sample was cultured CD8+ T cells from PBMCs, taken from culture after CMV antigen stimulation. These receptor sequences come from a human donor in good health (CMV status not recorded). Some clones in this sample may be carry-over from other donors' samples.

The chain couples TRBV18 to TRBJ2-7; D is unresolved. The CDR3 length is 14 residues. V was shortened by 0 bases and J by 4 bases, with 10 bases between the two germline ends. Germline CDR1 KGHSH, CDR2 LQKENI. The DNA of the CDR3 is TGTGCCAGCTCACCACCGGACCGAGCGTACGAGCAGTACTTC. Residues: CASSPPDRAYEQYF.

The sample holds a few counts of this clonotype. V is TRBV11-1 and J is TRBJ2-5; D gene ambiguous. The CDR3 length is 15 residues. V lost 2 bases and J lost 4, with 14 bases in between. Germline V gives CDR1 SGHAT, CDR2 FQDESV (reference sequence). DNA for the CDR3: TGTGCCAGCAGCTTACCGGACCTAGGGCGAGAGACCCAGTACTTC. This encodes CASSLPDLGRETQYF.

The CDR3 bases are TGCAGCGTTGAAGCACGATCGGGGTACGAGCAGTACTTC. Encoded protein: CSVEARSGYEQYF. The chain joins TRBV29-1 to TRBJ2-7, with a possible D match to TRBD2 (5 bases). The CDR3 extends over 13 amino acids. V shed 1 base and J shed 4 bases, with 11 bases lying between them. CDR1 and CDR2 from the germline V gene are SQVTM and ANQGSEA.

The V gene is TRBV11-3, the J gene TRBJ2-1; 7 nucleotides align to TRBD1. This CDR3 has 15 residues. Germline-derived CDR1 and CDR2 are SGHNT and YENEEA. J gave up 11 bases and V 1 base, and 11 bases lay outside the gene matches. The CDR3 nucleotides are TGTGCCAGCAGCTTAGTCGGACAGGCAAGTAATAAGCAGTTCTTC. It specifies CASSLVGQASNKQFF.

Ten or more counts support this clonotype. The V call is TRBV7-6, the J call TRBJ1-1; a possible D gene is TRBD1 (6 bases). CDR1 is SGHVS and CDR2 is FNYEAQ in the germline V gene. The ends were cut back, 3 bases at V and 5 bases at J, with 19 bases in the middle. The CDR3 spans 16 residues. DNA of the CDR3: TGTGCCAGCAGCTTCCTCTCAGGGGCCGGGGAGACTGAAGCTTTCTTT. This encodes CASSFLSGAGETEAFF.

This clonotype turned up a few times. The chain has TRBV29-1 and TRBJ1-2; no firm D call. There are 12 residues in the CDR3. Trimming cost V 3 bases and J 5 bases, with 10 bases left between them. Germline CDR1 SQVTM, CDR2 ANQGSEA. This chain's CDR3 is CSVDPRLYGYTF. CDR3 nucleotides: TGCAGCGTTGATCCTAGGTTGTATGGCTACACCTTC.

Many counts were recorded for this clonotype. The V gene is TRBV6-1, the J gene TRBJ2-3; 12 bases match TRBD2. Losses at the gene ends were 11 bases for V and 3 bases for J; bases not matched to a gene: 9. This CDR3 has 15 amino acids. From germline, CDR1 is MNHNS and CDR2 SASEGT. The CDR3 DNA follows: TGTGCCGCGCCCGGGACTAGCGGGCCTACAGATACGCAGTATTTT. Its protein is CAAPGTSGPTDTQYF.

The sample holds a few counts of this clonotype. The CDR3 protein is CASSLPQGVETQYF. In nucleotides, the CDR3 is TGTGCCAGCAGCTTACCCCAGGGGGTGGAGACCCAGTACTTC. The rearrangement uses TRBV7-9 and TRBJ2-5, with TRBD1 matching over 7 bases. Germline assignment: CDR1 SEHNR and CDR2 FQNEAQ (reference sequence). The CDR3 length is 14 residues. Trimming at V came to 2 bases and at J to 5 bases, leaving 5 bases not matched to a gene.

Only a few counts were recorded for this clonotype. The genes are TRBV9 and TRBJ2-1; 10 bases align to TRBD1. The CDR3 has 14 amino acids. Germline V CDR1 and CDR2: SGDLS, YYNGEE. V lost 1 base and J lost 7; bases outside the gene matches: 2. The CDR3 spells CASSVRQGANEQFF. Written as DNA, the CDR3 is TGTGCCAGCAGCGTAAGACAGGGGGCAAATGAGCAGTTCTTC. Looking up the rest from reference TRBV9 and TRBJ2-1 gives the full variable domain: DSGVTQTPKHLITATGQRVTLRCSPRSGDLSVYWYQQSLDQGLQFLIQYYNGEERAKGNILERFSAQQFPDLHSELNLSSLELGDSALYFCASSVRQGANEQFFGPGTRLTVL.